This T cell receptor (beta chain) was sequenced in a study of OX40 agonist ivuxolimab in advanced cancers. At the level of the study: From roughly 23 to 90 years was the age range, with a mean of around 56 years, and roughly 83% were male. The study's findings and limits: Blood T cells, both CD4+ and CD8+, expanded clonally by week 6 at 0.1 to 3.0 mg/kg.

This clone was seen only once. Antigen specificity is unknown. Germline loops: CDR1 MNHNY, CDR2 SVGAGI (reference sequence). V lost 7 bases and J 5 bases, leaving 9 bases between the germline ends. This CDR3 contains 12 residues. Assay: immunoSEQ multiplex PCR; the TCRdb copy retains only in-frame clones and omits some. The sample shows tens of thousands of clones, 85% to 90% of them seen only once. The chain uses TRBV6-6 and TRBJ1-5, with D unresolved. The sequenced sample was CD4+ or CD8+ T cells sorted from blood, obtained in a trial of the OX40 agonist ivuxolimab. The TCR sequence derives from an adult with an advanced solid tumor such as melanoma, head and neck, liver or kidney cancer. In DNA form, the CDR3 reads TGTGCCAGCATGGAGGGCGATCAGCCCCAGCATTTT. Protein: CASMEGDQPQHF.